This T cell receptor (beta chain) comes out of a study of graft-versus-host responses after intestinal transplantation. The overall study: Transplantation in recipients was multivisceral, liver-intestinal, or isolated intestinal. Recipients uniformly received anti-thymocyte globulin induction, followed by tacrolimus and steroids for 2 to 4 years. The study's findings and limits: Among circulating GvH clones, peak levels were associated with early post-transplant declines in HvG clones. The authors found GvH clones in recipient marrow, some appearing first in ileum or blood.

Of note for this clone: The antigen remains unidentified.

Germline V gives CDR1 SGHRS, CDR2 YFSETQ. The CDR3 sequence is 13 residues long. The repertoire was sequenced with immunoSEQ multiplex PCR; TCRdb's copy has only in-frame clones and lacks some. The table has approximately 24,000 clones, over 90% seen once. This sample comprised PBMCs, obtained just over 38 days after intestinal transplant. The source of this sequence is a human patient who received an intestinal transplant, so some T cells may come from the graft donor. The chain joins TRBV5-1 to TRBJ2-5; TRBD1 aligns across 9 bases. Judging by the DNA end, TRBJ2-7 fits better; the J call may be wrong. The DNA of the CDR3 is TGCGCCAGCAGCCAAGGGACAGGGCCCGAGCAGTACTTC. Translating gives CASSQGTGPEQYF.